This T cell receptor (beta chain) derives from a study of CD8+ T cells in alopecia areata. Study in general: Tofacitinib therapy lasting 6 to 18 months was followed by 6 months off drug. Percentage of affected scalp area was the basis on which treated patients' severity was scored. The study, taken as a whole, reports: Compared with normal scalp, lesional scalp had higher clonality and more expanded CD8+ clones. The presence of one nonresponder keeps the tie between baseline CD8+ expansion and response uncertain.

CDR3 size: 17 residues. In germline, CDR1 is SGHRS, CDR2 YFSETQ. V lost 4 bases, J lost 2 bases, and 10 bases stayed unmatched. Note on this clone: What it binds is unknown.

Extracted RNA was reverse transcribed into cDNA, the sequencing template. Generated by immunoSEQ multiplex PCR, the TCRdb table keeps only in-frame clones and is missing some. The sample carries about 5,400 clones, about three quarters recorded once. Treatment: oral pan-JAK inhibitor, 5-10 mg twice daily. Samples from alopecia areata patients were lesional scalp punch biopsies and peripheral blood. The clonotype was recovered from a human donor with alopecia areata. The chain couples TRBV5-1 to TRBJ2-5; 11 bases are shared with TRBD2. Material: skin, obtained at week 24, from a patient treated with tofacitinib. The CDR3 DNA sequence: TGCGCCAGCAGCCCCCAGGTGGGGACTAGCGGTCAAGAGACCCAGTACTTC. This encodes CASSPQVGTSGQETQYF.